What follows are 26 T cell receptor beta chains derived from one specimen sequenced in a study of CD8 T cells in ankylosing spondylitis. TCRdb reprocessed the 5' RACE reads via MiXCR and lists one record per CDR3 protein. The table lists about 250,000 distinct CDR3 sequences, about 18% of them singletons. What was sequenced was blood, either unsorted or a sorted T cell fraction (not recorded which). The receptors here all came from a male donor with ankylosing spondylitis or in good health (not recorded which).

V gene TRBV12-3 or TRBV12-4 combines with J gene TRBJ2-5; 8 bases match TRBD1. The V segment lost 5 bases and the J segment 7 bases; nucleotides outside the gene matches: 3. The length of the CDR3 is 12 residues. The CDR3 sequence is CASSQGAATQYF. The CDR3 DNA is TGTGCCAGCAGTCAGGGGGCTGCGACCCAGTACTTC.

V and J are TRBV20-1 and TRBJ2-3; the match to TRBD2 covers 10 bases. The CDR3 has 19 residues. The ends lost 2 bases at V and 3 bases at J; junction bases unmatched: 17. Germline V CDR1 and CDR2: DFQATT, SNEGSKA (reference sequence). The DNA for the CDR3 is TGCAGTGCTAGAATAATCCTAGCGGGAGACTCGGGCTTTACAGATACGCAGTATTTT. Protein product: CSARIILAGDSGFTDTQYF.

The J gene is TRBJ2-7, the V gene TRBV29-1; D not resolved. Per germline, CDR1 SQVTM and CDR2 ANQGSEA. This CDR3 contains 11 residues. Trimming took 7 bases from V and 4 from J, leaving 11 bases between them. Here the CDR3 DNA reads TGCAGCGCCCATTGGGGATACGAGCAGTACTTC. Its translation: CSAHWGYEQYF.

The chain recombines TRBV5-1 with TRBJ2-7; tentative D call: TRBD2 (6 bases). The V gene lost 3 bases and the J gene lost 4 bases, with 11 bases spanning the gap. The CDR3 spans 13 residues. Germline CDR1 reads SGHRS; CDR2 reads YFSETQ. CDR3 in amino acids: CASSWGSGYEQYF. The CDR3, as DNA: TGCGCCAGCAGCTGGGGGAGCGGGTACGAGCAGTACTTC. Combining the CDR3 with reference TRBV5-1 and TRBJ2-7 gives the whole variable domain KAGVTQTPRYLIKTRGQQVTLSCSPISGHRSVSWYQQTPGQGLQFLFEYFSETQRNKGNFPGRFSGRQFSNSRSEMNVSTLELGDSALYLCASSWGSGYEQYFGPGTRLTVT.

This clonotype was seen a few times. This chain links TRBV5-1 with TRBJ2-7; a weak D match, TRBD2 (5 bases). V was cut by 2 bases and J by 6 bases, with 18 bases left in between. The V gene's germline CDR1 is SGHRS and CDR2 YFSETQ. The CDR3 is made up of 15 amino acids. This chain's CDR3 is CASSFIKDGRGEQYF. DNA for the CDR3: TGCGCCAGCAGCTTCATCAAGGACGGACGGGGCGAGCAGTACTTC. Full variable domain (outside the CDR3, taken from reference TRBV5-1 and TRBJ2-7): KAGVTQTPRYLIKTRGQQVTLSCSPISGHRSVSWYQQTPGQGLQFLFEYFSETQRNKGNFPGRFSGRQFSNSRSEMNVSTLELGDSALYLCASSFIKDGRGEQYFGPGTRLTVT.

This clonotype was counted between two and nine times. The CDR3 DNA reads TGTGCCAGCAGCTTATCCGGGACGGCGGGGGAGCCCCAGCATTTT. Encoded protein: CASSLSGTAGEPQHF. The chain combines TRBV7-3 with TRBJ1-5; D may be TRBD1 (5 bases). The germline CDR1 and CDR2 sequences are SGHTA and FQGTGA. V was pared by 2 bases and J by 8 bases, with 16 bases between. The length of the CDR3 is 15 residues.

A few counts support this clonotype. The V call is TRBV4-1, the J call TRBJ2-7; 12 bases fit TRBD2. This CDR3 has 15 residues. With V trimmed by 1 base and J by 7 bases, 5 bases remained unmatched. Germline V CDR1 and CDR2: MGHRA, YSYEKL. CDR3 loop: CASSQGTSGNVEQYF. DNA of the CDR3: TGCGCCAGCAGCCAAGGGACTAGCGGGAATGTTGAGCAGTACTTC.

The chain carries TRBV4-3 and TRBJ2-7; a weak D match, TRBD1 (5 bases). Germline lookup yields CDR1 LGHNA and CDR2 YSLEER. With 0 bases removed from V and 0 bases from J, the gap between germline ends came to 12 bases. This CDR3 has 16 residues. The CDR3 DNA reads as TGCGCCAGCAGCCAAGATAGACAGTCCGGCTCCTACGAGCAGTACTTC. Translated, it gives CASSQDRQSGSYEQYF.

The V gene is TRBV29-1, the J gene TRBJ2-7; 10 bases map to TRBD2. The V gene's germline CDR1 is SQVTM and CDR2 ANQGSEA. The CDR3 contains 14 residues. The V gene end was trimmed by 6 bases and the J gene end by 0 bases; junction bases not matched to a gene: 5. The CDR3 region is CSVLLAGSSYEQYF. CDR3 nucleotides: TGCAGCGTCCTACTAGCGGGGTCCTCCTACGAGCAGTACTTC.

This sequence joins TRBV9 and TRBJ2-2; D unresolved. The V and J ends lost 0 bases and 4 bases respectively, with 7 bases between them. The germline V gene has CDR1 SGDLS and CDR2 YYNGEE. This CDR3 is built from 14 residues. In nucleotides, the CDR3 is TGTGCCAGCAGCGTAGAGGCGGTCACCGGGGAGCTGTTTTTT. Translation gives CASSVEAVTGELFF.

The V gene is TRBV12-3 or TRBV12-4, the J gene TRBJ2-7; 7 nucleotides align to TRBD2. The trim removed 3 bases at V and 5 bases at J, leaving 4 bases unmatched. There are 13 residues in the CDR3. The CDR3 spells CASSFWGGNEQYF. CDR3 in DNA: TGTGCCAGCAGTTTTTGGGGAGGGAACGAGCAGTACTTC.

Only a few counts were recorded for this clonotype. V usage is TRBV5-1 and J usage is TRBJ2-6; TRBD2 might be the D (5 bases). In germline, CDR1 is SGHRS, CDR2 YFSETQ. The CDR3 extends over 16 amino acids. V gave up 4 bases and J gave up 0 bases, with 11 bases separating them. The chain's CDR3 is CASSRERASGANVLTF. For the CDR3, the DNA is TGCGCCAGCAGCCGGGAACGGGCCTCTGGGGCCAACGTCCTGACTTTC. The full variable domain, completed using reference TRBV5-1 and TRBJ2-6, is KAGVTQTPRYLIKTRGQQVTLSCSPISGHRSVSWYQQTPGQGLQFLFEYFSETQRNKGNFPGRFSGRQFSNSRSEMNVSTLELGDSALYLCASSRERASGANVLTFGAGSRLTVL.

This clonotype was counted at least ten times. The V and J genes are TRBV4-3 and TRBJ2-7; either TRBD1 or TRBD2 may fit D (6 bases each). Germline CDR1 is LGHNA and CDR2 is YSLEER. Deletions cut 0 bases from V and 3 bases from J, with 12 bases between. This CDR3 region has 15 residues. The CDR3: CASSQDPGASYEQYF. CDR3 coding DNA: TGCGCCAGCAGCCAAGATCCGGGGGCCAGCTACGAGCAGTACTTC.

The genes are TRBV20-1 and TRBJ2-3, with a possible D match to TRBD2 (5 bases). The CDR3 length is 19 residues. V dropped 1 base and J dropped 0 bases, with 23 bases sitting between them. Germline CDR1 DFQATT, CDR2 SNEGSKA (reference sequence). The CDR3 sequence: CSARGLDSEGLQSTDTQYF. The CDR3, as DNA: TGCAGTGCTAGAGGCCTCGATTCAGAGGGCCTCCAAAGCACAGATACGCAGTATTTT.

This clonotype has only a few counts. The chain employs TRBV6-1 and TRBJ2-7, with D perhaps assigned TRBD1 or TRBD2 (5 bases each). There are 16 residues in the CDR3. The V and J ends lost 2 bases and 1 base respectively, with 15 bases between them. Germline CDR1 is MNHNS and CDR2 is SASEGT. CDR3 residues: CASSEIPGASSYEQYF. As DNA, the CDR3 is TGTGCCAGCAGTGAAATACCCGGGGCATCGTCCTACGAGCAGTACTTC.

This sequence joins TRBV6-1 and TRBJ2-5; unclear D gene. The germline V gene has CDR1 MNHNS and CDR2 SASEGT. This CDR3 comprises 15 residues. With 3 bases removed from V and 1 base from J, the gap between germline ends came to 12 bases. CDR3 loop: CASSDGLGIQETQYF. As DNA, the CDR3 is TGTGCCAGCAGTGACGGATTGGGTATCCAAGAGACCCAGTACTTC.

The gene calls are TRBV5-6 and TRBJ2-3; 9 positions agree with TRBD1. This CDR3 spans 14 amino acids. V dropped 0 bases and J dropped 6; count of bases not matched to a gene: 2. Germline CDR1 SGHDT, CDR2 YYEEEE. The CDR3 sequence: CASSLGDRADTQYF. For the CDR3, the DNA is TGTGCCAGCAGCTTGGGGGACAGGGCGGATACGCAGTATTTT.

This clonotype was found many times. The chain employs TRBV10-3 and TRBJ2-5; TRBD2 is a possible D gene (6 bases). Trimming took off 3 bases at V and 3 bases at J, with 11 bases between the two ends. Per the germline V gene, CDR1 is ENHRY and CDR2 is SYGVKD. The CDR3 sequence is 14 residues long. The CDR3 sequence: CAISDREVEETQYF. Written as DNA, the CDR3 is TGTGCCATCAGTGACAGGGAGGTTGAAGAGACCCAGTACTTC.

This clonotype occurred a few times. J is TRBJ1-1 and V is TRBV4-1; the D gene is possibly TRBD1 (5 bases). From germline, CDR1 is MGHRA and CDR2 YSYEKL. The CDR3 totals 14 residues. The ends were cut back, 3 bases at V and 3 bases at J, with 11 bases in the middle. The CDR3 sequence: CASSHPGTYTEAFF. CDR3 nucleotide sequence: TGCGCCAGCAGCCATCCCGGGACCTACACTGAAGCTTTCTTT.

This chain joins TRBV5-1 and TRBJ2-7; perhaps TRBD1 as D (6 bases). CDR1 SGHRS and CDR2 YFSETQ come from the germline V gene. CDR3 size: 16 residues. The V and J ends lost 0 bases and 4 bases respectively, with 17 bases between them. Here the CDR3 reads CASSLALETGIYEQYF. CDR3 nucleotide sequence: TGCGCCAGCAGCTTGGCCTTAGAGACAGGAATTTACGAGCAGTACTTC. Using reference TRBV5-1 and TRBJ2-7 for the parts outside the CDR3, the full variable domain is KAGVTQTPRYLIKTRGQQVTLSCSPISGHRSVSWYQQTPGQGLQFLFEYFSETQRNKGNFPGRFSGRQFSNSRSEMNVSTLELGDSALYLCASSLALETGIYEQYFGPGTRLTVT.

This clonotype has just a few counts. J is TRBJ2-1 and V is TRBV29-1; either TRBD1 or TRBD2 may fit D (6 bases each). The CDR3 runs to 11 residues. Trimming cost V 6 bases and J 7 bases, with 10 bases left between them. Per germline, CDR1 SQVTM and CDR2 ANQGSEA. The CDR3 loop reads CSVQGGNEQFF. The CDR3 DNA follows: TGCAGCGTCCAAGGGGGGAATGAGCAGTTCTTC.

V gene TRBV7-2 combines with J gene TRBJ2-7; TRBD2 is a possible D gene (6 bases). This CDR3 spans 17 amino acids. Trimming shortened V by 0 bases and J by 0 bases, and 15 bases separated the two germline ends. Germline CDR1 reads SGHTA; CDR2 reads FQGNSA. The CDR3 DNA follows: TGTGCCAGCAGCTTAGCTCTGGCTCCCGGGAGCTCCTACGAGCAGTACTTC. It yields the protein CASSLALAPGSSYEQYF.

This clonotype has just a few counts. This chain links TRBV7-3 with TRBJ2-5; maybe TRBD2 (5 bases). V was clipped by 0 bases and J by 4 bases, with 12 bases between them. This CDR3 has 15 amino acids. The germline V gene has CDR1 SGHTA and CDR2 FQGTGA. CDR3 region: CASSLTGGGGETQYF. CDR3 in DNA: TGTGCCAGCAGCTTAACGGGTGGTGGAGGAGAGACCCAGTACTTC.

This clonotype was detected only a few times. CDR3 nucleotides: TGTGCCACCAGCTTAGACCGGGGGCTGCAAGAGACCCAGTACTTC. Its translation: CATSLDRGLQETQYF. The chain couples TRBV15 to TRBJ2-5; tentatively, D is TRBD1 or TRBD2 (6 bases each). The CDR3 has 15 amino acids. V shed 5 bases and J shed 2 bases, with 15 bases lying between them. Per the germline V gene, CDR1 is LNHNV and CDR2 is YYDKDF (reference sequence).

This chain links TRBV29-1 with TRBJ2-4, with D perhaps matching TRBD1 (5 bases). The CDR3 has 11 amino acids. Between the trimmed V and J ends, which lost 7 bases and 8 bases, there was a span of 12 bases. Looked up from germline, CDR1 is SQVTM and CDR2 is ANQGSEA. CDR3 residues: CSAQGADIQYF. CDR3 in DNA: TGCAGCGCTCAGGGTGCGGACATTCAGTACTTC.

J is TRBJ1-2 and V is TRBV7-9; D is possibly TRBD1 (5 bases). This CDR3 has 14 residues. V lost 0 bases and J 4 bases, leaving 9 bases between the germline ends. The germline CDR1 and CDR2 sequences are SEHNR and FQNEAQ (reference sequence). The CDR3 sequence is CASSLAGGVYGYTF. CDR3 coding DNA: TGTGCCAGCAGCTTAGCCGGGGGGGTCTATGGCTACACCTTC.